These 15 T cell receptor beta chains came from one sample sequenced in a study of cytomegalovirus exposure and HLA in healthy donors. PCR amplification relied on 60 Vbeta primers (plus 13 Jbeta primers). Some clones are missing from TCRdb's copy, which holds only in-frame ones; the method was immunoSEQ multiplex PCR. The sample gives a few hundred thousand clones, 75% to 85% of which show up once; about 0.3% is in the top ten. The sequenced sample was PBMCs. The receptors were gathered from a girl aged 2-9 years in good health and CMV-seronegative.

The chain joins TRBV5-1 to TRBJ2-3; D is perhaps TRBD1 (6 bases). CDR3 length equals 18 residues. V lost 4 bases and J lost 4, with 25 bases in between. Germline-derived CDR1 and CDR2 are SGHRS and YFSETQ. CDR3 DNA: TGCGCCAGCAGCAACCTCAGGACCCAAATACAGGGTGCAGATACGCAGTATTTT. Translated: CASSNLRTQIQGADTQYF.

The chain uses TRBV6-1 and TRBJ2-7; the match to TRBD2 covers 10 bases. The length of the CDR3 is 15 residues. Germline V gives CDR1 MNHNS, CDR2 SASEGT. The V gene end was trimmed by 6 bases and the J gene end by 0 bases; junction bases not matched to a gene: 5. CDR3 nucleotides: TGTGCCAGCAGGGTGACTAGCGGGCGCTCCTACGAGCAGTACTTC. This translates into CASRVTSGRSYEQYF.

The V and J genes are TRBV11-2 and TRBJ2-2; perhaps TRBD1 as D (6 bases). Germline CDR1 SGHAT, CDR2 FQNNGV. This CDR3 contains 11 residues. The V gene lost 9 bases and the J gene lost 6 bases, with 8 bases spanning the gap. The DNA of the CDR3 is TGTGCCAGTAAGGGGGCCGGGGAGCTGTTTTTT. This codes for CASKGAGELFF.

The V and J genes are TRBV5-1 and TRBJ2-5, with 8 positions matching TRBD2. The ends lost 5 bases at V and 3 bases at J; junction bases unmatched: 6. Germline V gives CDR1 SGHRS, CDR2 YFSETQ. CDR3 length: 14 amino acids. CDR3 bases: TGCGCCAGCAGATTACTAGCGGCGGAAGAGACCCAGTACTTC. Amino acid sequence: CASRLLAAEETQYF.

This chain connects TRBV18 to TRBJ2-2; no clear D. The CDR3 is 14 residues long. The V gene lost 1 base and the J gene lost 3 bases, with 6 bases spanning the gap. From germline, CDR1 is KGHSH and CDR2 LQKENI. CDR3 sequence reads: CASSPRDYTGELFF. CDR3 bases: TGTGCCAGCTCACCACGAGACTACACCGGGGAGCTGTTTTTT.

V gene TRBV2 combines with J gene TRBJ1-4; D remains ambiguous. The CDR3 loop spans 12 amino acids. V lost 8 bases to trimming and J lost 6 bases, with 10 bases between them. From germline, CDR1 is SNHLY and CDR2 FYNNEI. In nucleotides, the CDR3 is TGTGCCAGCCGCGGGTCAGATGAAAAACTGTTTTTT. Protein product: CASRGSDEKLFF.

The V call is TRBV5-6, the J call TRBJ2-3; 8 bases are a match to TRBD1. The germline gives CDR1 SGHDT, CDR2 YYEEEE. The V gene end was trimmed by 0 bases and the J gene end by 0 bases; junction bases not matched to a gene: 9. This CDR3 region has 18 residues. The CDR3 here is CASSLARFGTGSTDTQYF. The CDR3, as DNA: TGTGCCAGCAGCTTGGCCAGGTTTGGGACAGGCAGCACAGATACGCAGTATTTT. Full variable domain (rest looked up from reference TRBV5-6 and TRBJ2-3): DAGVTQSPTHLIKTRGQQVTLRCSPKSGHDTVSWYQQALGQGPQFIFQYYEEEERQRGNFPDRFSGHQFPNYSSELNVNALLLGDSALYLCASSLARFGTGSTDTQYFGPGTRLTVL.

The chain links TRBV5-4 to TRBJ2-7; D might be TRBD1 (6 bases). The CDR3 runs to 14 residues. Looked up from germline, CDR1 is SGHNT and CDR2 is YYREEE (reference sequence). V was cut by 5 bases and J by 2 bases, with 14 bases left in between. CDR3 sequence reads: CASREQGFPYEQYF. CDR3 bases: TGTGCCAGCAGGGAACAGGGATTCCCCTACGAGCAGTACTTC.

The J gene is TRBJ2-2, the V gene TRBV9; TRBD2 is a possible D gene (6 bases). The germline V gene encodes CDR1 SGDLS and CDR2 YYNGEE. CDR3 length equals 16 residues. The germline V and J ends were trimmed by 0 bases and 4 bases, with 13 bases remaining between them. This CDR3 is CASSVGWGVPTGELFF. In nucleotides, the CDR3 is TGTGCCAGCAGCGTAGGTTGGGGGGTCCCCACCGGGGAGCTGTTTTTT. The complete variable domain, with remaining parts taken from reference TRBV9 and TRBJ2-2, reads DSGVTQTPKHLITATGQRVTLRCSPRSGDLSVYWYQQSLDQGLQFLIQYYNGEERAKGNILERFSAQQFPDLHSELNLSSLELGDSALYFCASSVGWGVPTGELFFGEGSRLTVL.

This clone turned up a few times. The chain employs TRBV2 and TRBJ2-3; TRBD2 agrees at 8 bases. Germline lookup yields CDR1 SNHLY and CDR2 FYNNEI. This CDR3 is built from 15 residues. V was pared by 3 bases and J by 6 bases, with 8 bases of the junction left unmatched. The CDR3 here is CASSDEAGGSDTQYF. The CDR3 nucleotides read TGTGCCAGCAGTGATGAGGCGGGGGGCAGTGATACGCAGTATTTT.

The J gene is TRBJ1-1, the V gene TRBV28; D is unclear. Trimming removed 1 base at V and 5 bases at J, with 11 bases between. CDR3 length equals 14 residues. Per germline, CDR1 MDHEN and CDR2 SYDVKM. This CDR3 reads CASSLSVRGTEAFF. CDR3 in DNA: TGTGCCAGCAGTTTATCTGTGCGGGGAACTGAAGCTTTCTTT.

As DNA, the CDR3 is TGTGCCAGCCGACTGGGGGCGGGAGATCGGGATGAGCAGTTCTTC. Amino acids: CASRLGAGDRDEQFF. The V and J genes are TRBV18 and TRBJ2-1; D is perhaps TRBD2 (7 bases). V lost 8 bases, J lost 8 bases, and 22 bases lay in between. CDR1 KGHSH and CDR2 LQKENI come from the germline V gene. The CDR3 is 15 amino acids.

The rearrangement joins TRBV7-9 to TRBJ2-1, with D possibly being TRBD2 (6 bases). The V gene lost 5 bases and the J gene lost 7 bases, with 15 bases spanning the gap. Germline V gene sequence: CDR1 SEHNR, CDR2 FQNEAQ (reference sequence). This CDR3 region has 14 residues. The CDR3 spells CASSRSGTDNEQFF. The CDR3 bases are TGTGCCAGCAGCCGCTCCGGGACTGATAATGAGCAGTTCTTC.

This clone was counted between two and nine times. The J gene is TRBJ1-2, the V gene TRBV28; 7 nucleotides line up with TRBD1. Germline assignment: CDR1 MDHEN and CDR2 SYDVKM. The V and J ends lost 2 bases and 8 bases, in that order; junction bases with no gene match: 8. The CDR3 spans 14 residues. CDR3 region: CASSLKYRGMGYTF. CDR3 sequence (DNA): TGTGCCAGCAGTTTAAAGTACAGGGGAATGGGCTACACCTTC.

The chain joins TRBV9 to TRBJ2-3, with a tentative D call TRBD2 (5 bases). Trimming cost V 0 bases and J 6 bases, with 17 bases left between them. This CDR3 region has 16 residues. Germline values: CDR1 SGDLS, CDR2 YYNGEE. The chain's CDR3 is CASSVGSGGERDTQYF. The CDR3 coding sequence is TGTGCCAGCAGCGTAGGAAGCGGCGGAGAGAGGGATACGCAGTATTTT.